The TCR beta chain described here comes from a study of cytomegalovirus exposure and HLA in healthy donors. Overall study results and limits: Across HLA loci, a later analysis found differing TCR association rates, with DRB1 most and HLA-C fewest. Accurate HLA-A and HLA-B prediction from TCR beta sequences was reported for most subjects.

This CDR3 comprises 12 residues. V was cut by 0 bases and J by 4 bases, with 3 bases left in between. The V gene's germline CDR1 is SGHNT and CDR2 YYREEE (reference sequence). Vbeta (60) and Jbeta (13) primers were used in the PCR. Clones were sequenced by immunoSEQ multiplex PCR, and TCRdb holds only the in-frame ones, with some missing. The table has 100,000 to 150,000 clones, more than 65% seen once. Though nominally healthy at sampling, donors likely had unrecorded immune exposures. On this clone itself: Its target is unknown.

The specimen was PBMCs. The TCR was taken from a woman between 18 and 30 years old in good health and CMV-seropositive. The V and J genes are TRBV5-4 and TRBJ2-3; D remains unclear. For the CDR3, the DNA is TGTGCCAGCAGCTTGGCGGCAGATACGCAGTATTTT. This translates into CASSLAADTQYF.